This T cell receptor beta chain was captured by sequencing in a study of kidney transplant recipient with SARS-CoV-2 infection. V was shortened by 2 bases and J by 0 bases, with 16 bases between the two germline ends. The CDR3 contains 17 residues. Germline loops: CDR1 LNHNV, CDR2 YYDKDF (reference sequence). MiXCR, run by TCRdb on the reads, gives a single entry per CDR3 protein. The table has under 300,000 distinct CDR3 sequences, under 35% seen once. This clonotype was observed at least ten times. Material: a blood sample, obtained at baseline and on approximately day 120 from a kidney transplant recipient. V gene TRBV15 combines with J gene TRBJ2-5, with D maybe TRBD1 (6 bases). The TCR comes from a male patient in his thirties who had COVID-19 and was a kidney transplant recipient. These T cells may partly come from the graft donor. The CDR3 bases are TGTGCCACCAGCAGAATTGGCAGGGGCAAGTACCAAGAGACCCAGTACTTC. This gives the protein CATSRIGRGKYQETQYF.